This TCR beta chain was profiled in a study of blood T cell repertoires in COVID-19. Study as a whole: COVID-19 samples, acute and convalescent, were from the United States, Italy and Spain. T cells, B-cell-depleted T cells, or PBMCs supplied cDNA or gDNA.

V was clipped by 7 bases and J by 6 bases, with 10 bases between them. The CDR3 contains 12 residues. From germline, CDR1 is MDHEN and CDR2 SYDVKM. Study processing details: By means of reference gene primer amplification, nucleated cell counts were estimated. The method was immunoSEQ multiplex PCR; TCRdb's version includes in-frame clones alone and lacks a portion of them. Clone size and V and J calls were adopted from that table, with D and trimming inferred from the DNA. The sample consists of 350,000 to 450,000 clones, about 89% of them appearing once. Only one count was recorded for this clone. The sequence came from a man aged 35 to 55 with acute or convalescent COVID-19. V gene TRBV28 combines with J gene TRBJ1-5, with D unresolved. The sample was peripheral blood. The CDR3 nucleotides read TGTGCCAGCACTGTGGCAGGTCAGCCCCAGCATTTT. This sequence encodes CASTVAGQPQHF.